One and the same sample provided the 16 T cell receptor beta chains below, sequenced in a study of beta chain features in type 1 diabetes. General observations from the study: Type 1 diabetes patients showed a moderate but significant shortening of TCRB CDR3s in all four CD4+ subsets.

No cognate antigen is known for these TCRs. Expressed TCRB transcripts got sequenced, as all isolated RNA was reverse transcribed. The method was immunoSEQ multiplex PCR; TCRdb's version includes in-frame clones alone and lacks a portion of them. The table records 250,000 to 300,000 clones, 20% to 25% of them present only once. Sequencing was carried out using naive CD4+ T cells from blood. The receptors were gathered from a woman in her thirties with type 1 diabetes.

The rearrangement joins TRBV7-9 to TRBJ1-2; D is unresolved. Germline V gene sequence: CDR1 SEHNR, CDR2 FQNEAQ (reference sequence). The ends were cut back, 5 bases at V and 1 base at J, with 11 bases in the middle. This CDR3 is built from 14 residues. The CDR3 is CASSLDGSNYGYTF. The CDR3 coding sequence is TGTGCCAGCAGCCTGGACGGGAGTAACTATGGCTACACCTTC.

The genes are TRBV4-1 and TRBJ2-5; D is perhaps TRBD2 (6 bases). Trimming took 3 bases from V and 4 from J, leaving 9 bases between them. Germline assignment: CDR1 MGHRA and CDR2 YSYEKL. The CDR3 consists of 13 residues. CDR3 amino acids: CASSQASAETQYF. The CDR3, as DNA: TGCGCCAGCAGCCAGGCTAGCGCAGAGACCCAGTACTTC.

This clone has only a few counts. The chain combines TRBV4-2 with TRBJ2-7; 7 bases agree with TRBD2. The CDR3 is made up of 16 amino acids. J was trimmed by 6 bases and V by 3 bases; bases with no gene match: 14. The germline CDR1 and CDR2 sequences are LGHNA and YNFKEQ. CDR3 nucleotide sequence: TGTGCCAGCAGCCAGGAACCTAGCGGCCCCGGCGGCGAGCAGTACTTC. It yields the protein CASSQEPSGPGGEQYF.

The chain employs TRBV18 and TRBJ1-1; unclear D gene. With 6 bases removed from V and 2 bases from J, the gap between germline ends came to 10 bases. The CDR3 covers 13 residues. Germline V gives CDR1 KGHSH, CDR2 LQKENI. The CDR3 spells CASSPIDNTEAFF. The DNA of the CDR3 is TGTGCCAGCTCCCCGATAGATAACACTGAAGCTTTCTTT.

This clone was counted between two and nine times. V is TRBV5-1 and J is TRBJ2-7; TRBD1 agrees at 8 bases. Germline V lookup: CDR1 SGHRS, CDR2 YFSETQ. V dropped 4 bases and J dropped 6; count of bases not matched to a gene: 9. The CDR3 sequence is 14 residues long. In DNA, the CDR3 is TGCGCCAGCAGCCCCTTGGACAGGGCGGGCGAGCAGTACTTC. It translates to CASSPLDRAGEQYF.

V gene TRBV18 combines with J gene TRBJ2-4; D is uncertain. The CDR3 sequence is 11 residues long. The germline V and J ends were trimmed by 4 bases and 8 bases, with 6 bases remaining between them. Germline CDR1 KGHSH, CDR2 LQKENI. CDR3 loop: CASSREDIQYF. The CDR3 nucleotides read TGTGCCAGCTCACGAGAAGACATTCAGTACTTC.

This clone has only a few counts. The CDR3 DNA sequence: TGTGCCAGCAGCCAAGGTAGCGCCCCGTGGGAGACCCAGTACTTC. Its protein is CASSQGSAPWETQYF. The V and J genes are TRBV4-2 and TRBJ2-5; weak D call: TRBD2 (5 bases). Germline loops: CDR1 LGHNA, CDR2 YNFKEQ. This CDR3 region has 15 residues. V shed 1 base and J shed 5 bases, with 14 bases lying between them.

This clone was detected only a few times. This sample also contains other DNA sequences that code for the same CDR3. The rearrangement joins TRBV30 to TRBJ1-2; the D gene is possibly TRBD1 (5 bases). The CDR3 loop spans 11 amino acids. V lost 5 bases, J lost 4 bases, and 8 bases lay in between. Germline CDR1 is GTSNPN and CDR2 is SVGIG (reference sequence). CDR3 sequence reads: CAWSGLYGYTF. The DNA of the CDR3 is TGTGCCTGGTCGGGACTCTATGGCTACACCTTC.

This rearrangement joins TRBV30 to TRBJ1-1; maybe TRBD1 (6 bases). The CDR3 spans 18 residues. In germline, CDR1 is GTSNPN, CDR2 SVGIG (reference sequence). With 0 bases removed from V and 1 base from J, the gap between germline ends came to 21 bases. The CDR3 nucleotides read TGTGCCTGGAGTGTAGGGGAAGTGGGGCTGGGGGCGAACACTGAAGCTTTCTTT. Its translation: CAWSVGEVGLGANTEAFF.

V usage is TRBV29-1 and J usage is TRBJ2-1; TRBD2 aligns across 7 bases. The germline gives CDR1 SQVTM, CDR2 ANQGSEA. This CDR3 has 12 amino acids. DNA for the CDR3: TGCAGTGGCCGAGCGGGACGCAATGAGCAGTTCTTC. Protein product: CSGRAGRNEQFF.

This clone was picked up a small number of times. This chain uses TRBV7-9 with TRBJ2-7, with a weak D call TRBD2 (6 bases). V was pared by 3 bases and J by 0 bases, with 15 bases between. Germline V gene lookup returns CDR1 SEHNR and CDR2 FQNEAQ (reference sequence). CDR3 size: 16 residues. The DNA for the CDR3 is TGTGCCAGCAGCTTCTTGGACTACAAGACCTCCTACGAGCAGTACTTC. Residues: CASSFLDYKTSYEQYF. Full variable domain (remainder filled in from reference TRBV7-9 and TRBJ2-7): DTGVSQNPRHKITKRGQNVTFRCDPISEHNRLYWYRQTLGQGPEFLTYFQNEAQLEKSRLLSDRFSAERPKGSFSTLEIQRTEQGDSAMYLCASSFLDYKTSYEQYFGPGTRLTVT.

As concerns this clone: The same CDR3 arises from other DNA sequences in this sample as well. This chain connects TRBV11-2 to TRBJ2-5; TRBD2 might be the D (5 bases). Germline V gene sequence: CDR1 SGHAT, CDR2 FQNNGV. V lost 0 bases to trimming and J lost 2 bases, with 10 bases between them. This CDR3 region has 15 residues. CDR3 residues: CASSLDPGGQETQYF. The CDR3 nucleotides are TGTGCCAGCAGCTTAGATCCGGGCGGGCAAGAGACCCAGTACTTC.

This clone came up a few times. This rearrangement joins TRBV10-3 to TRBJ2-7; TRBD2 matches at 11 bases. This CDR3 region has 16 residues. J lost 7 bases, V lost 4 bases, and 12 bases had no gene match. In germline, CDR1 is ENHRY, CDR2 SYGVKD. The CDR3 sequence: CAISVSVAGGPREQYF. The CDR3 nucleotides are TGTGCCATCAGTGTGTCAGTAGCGGGAGGGCCTCGGGAGCAGTACTTC.

This chain joins TRBV5-4 and TRBJ2-1, with 7 bases fitting TRBD2. The CDR3 sequence is 14 residues long. Per the germline V gene, CDR1 is SGHNT and CDR2 is YYREEE (reference sequence). Trimming took 4 bases from V and 5 from J; bases not matched to a gene: 6. DNA of the CDR3: TGTGCCAGCAGCCTGGGGCTAGCGGACAATGAGCAGTTCTTC. This codes for CASSLGLADNEQFF.

V gene TRBV29-1 combines with J gene TRBJ1-2; D is possibly TRBD1 (6 bases). Trimming took 4 bases from V and 3 from J, leaving 12 bases between them. Germline V gene sequence: CDR1 SQVTM, CDR2 ANQGSEA. The CDR3 extends over 13 amino acids. The CDR3 DNA sequence: TGCAGCGTTGGGGGGGGCGGAGACTATGGCTACACCTTC. Encoded protein: CSVGGGGDYGYTF.

This clone was observed a few times. The chain links TRBV7-2 to TRBJ1-1; 8 nucleotides match TRBD1. Germline loops: CDR1 SGHTA, CDR2 FQGNSA. The ends lost 8 bases at V and 6 bases at J; junction bases unmatched: 11. CDR3 length: 14 residues. The CDR3 loop reads CASLLRTGTPEAFF. CDR3 DNA: TGTGCCAGCCTGCTCCGGACAGGGACCCCTGAAGCTTTCTTT. The full variable domain, its missing parts supplied by reference TRBV7-2 and TRBJ1-1, is GAGVSQSPSNKVTEKGKDVELRCDPISGHTALYWYRQSLGQGLEFLIYFQGNSAPDKSGLPSDRFSAERTGGSVSTLTIQRTQQEDSAVYLCASLLRTGTPEAFFGQGTRLTVV.